This T cell receptor beta chain was sequenced for a study of identical twins. This clonotype was seen a few times. Antigen specificity is unknown. This CDR3 is built from 16 residues. J gave up 6 bases and V 0 bases, and 4 bases lay outside the gene matches. The germline CDR1 and CDR2 sequences are MNHEY and SVGAGI. General study findings and limits: Invariant MAIT and iNKT cells could partly confound zero-insertion analyses. Excess sharing between twins was weaker in beta out-of-frame sequences.

TCRdb reanalysed the 5' RACE reads using MiXCR and keeps one entry per CDR3 protein. The sample comprises roughly 200,000 distinct CDR3 sequences, more than 6.5% of which are singletons, and approximately 2% rests with the top ten. This sample was also put to use in a study of yellow fever vaccine responses in identical twins.

The source material was memory (CD45RO+) T cells sorted from blood. The chain is built from TRBV6-5 and TRBJ2-1, with TRBD2 identical over 11 bases. This sequence originates from a woman between 18 and 30 years old in good health. This CDR3 is CASSYSASGGINEQFF. In DNA form, the CDR3 reads TGTGCCAGCAGTTACTCTGCTAGCGGGGGGATCAATGAGCAGTTCTTC.